This entry features one T cell receptor beta chain sequence. Data came from immunoSEQ multiplex PCR; TCRdb stores just in-frame clones and leaves some out. Here the sample spans roughly 41,000 clones, approximately 86% being singletons. The CDR3 spans 14 residues. V shed 2 bases and J 3 bases; nucleotides not matched to a gene: 3. Germline V gene lookup returns CDR1 SGHVS and CDR2 FNYEAQ. This specimen belongs to a study of blood T cell repertoires in COVID-19. As for the study in general: Italy, Spain and the United States were the sources of the convalescent and acute COVID-19 samples.

The J gene is TRBJ1-2, the V gene TRBV7-6; 7 nucleotides line up with TRBD1. This clonotype originated in a man between 45 and 60 years old with active COVID-19. The source material was peripheral blood. CDR3 nucleotides: TGTGCCAGCAGCTTAATCACAGGGGACTATGGCTACACCTTC. Protein product: CASSLITGDYGYTF.